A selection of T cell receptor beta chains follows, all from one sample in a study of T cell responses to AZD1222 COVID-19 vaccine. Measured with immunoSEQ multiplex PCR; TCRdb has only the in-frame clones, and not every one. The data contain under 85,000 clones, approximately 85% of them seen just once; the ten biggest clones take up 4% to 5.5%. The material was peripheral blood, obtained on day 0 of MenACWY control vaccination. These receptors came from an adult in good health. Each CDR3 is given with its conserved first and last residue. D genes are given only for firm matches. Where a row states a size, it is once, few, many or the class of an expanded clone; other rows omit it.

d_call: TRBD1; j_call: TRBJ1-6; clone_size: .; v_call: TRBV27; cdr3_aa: CASSLDRHNSPLHF; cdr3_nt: TGTGCCAGCAGCCTGGACAGGCATAATTCACCCCTCCACTTT
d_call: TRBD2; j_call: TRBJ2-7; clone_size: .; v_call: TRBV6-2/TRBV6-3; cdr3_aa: CASSDGLAGAYEQYF; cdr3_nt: TGTGCCAGCAGCGATGGACTAGCGGGGGCTTACGAGCAGTACTTC
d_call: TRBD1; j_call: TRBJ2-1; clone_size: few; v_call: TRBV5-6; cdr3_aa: CASSSIQGSSYNEQFF; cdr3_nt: TGTGCCAGCAGCTCGATACAGGGGAGCTCCTACAATGAGCAGTTCTTC
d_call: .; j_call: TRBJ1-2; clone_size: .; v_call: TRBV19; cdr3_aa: CASSNQGMYGYTF; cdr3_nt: TGTGCCAGTAGTAATCAGGGGATGTATGGCTACACCTTC
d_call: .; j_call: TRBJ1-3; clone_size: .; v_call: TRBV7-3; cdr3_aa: CASSLSGGFGNTIYF; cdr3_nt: TGTGCCAGCAGCCTCTCCGGGGGGTTCGGAAACACCATATATTTT
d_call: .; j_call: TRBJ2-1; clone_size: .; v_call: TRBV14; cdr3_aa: CASSQVTGFEFF; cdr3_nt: TGTGCCAGCAGCCAAGTAACGGGGTTCGAGTTCTTC
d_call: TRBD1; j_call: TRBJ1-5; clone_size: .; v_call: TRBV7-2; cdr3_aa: CASSLQGAIGQPQHF; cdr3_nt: TGTGCCAGCAGCTTACAGGGGGCGATTGGACAGCCCCAGCATTTT
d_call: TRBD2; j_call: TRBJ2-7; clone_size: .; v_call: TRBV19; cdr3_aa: CASSIGIAGAYYEQYF; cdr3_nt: TGTGCCAGTAGTATAGGGATAGCGGGGGCCTACTACGAGCAGTACTTC
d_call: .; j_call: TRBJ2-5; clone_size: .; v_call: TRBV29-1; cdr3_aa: CSVEAGARETQYF; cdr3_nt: TGCAGCGTTGAGGCGGGGGCTCGGGAGACCCAGTACTTC
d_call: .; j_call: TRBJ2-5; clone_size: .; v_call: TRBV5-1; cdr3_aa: CASSPRGFEETQYF; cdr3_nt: TGCGCCAGCAGCCCACGGGGGTTTGAGGAGACCCAGTACTTC
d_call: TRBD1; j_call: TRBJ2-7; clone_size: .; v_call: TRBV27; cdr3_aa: CASSPRTGGEQYF; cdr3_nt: TGTGCCAGCAGTCCCCGGACAGGAGGCGAGCAGTACTTC
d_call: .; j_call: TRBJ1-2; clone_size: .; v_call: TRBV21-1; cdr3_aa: CAIGWPAPYGYTF; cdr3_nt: TGTGCCATCGGATGGCCAGCCCCCTATGGCTACACCTTC
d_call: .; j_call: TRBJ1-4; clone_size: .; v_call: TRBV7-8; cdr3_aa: CASGQNEKLFF; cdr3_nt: TGTGCCAGCGGACAGAATGAAAAACTGTTTTTT
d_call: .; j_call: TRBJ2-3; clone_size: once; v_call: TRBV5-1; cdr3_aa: CASSAAGLLTDTQYF; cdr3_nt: TGCGCCAGCAGCGCGGCGGGACTTCTCACAGATACGCAGTATTTT
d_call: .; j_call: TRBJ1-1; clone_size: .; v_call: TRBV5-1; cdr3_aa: CASSLGAGGLTEAFF; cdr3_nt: TGCGCCAGCAGCTTGGGGGCCGGGGGGCTAACTGAAGCTTTCTTT
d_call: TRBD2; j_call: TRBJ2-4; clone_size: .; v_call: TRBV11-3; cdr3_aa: CASSLDLSGGLKNIQYF; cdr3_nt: TGTGCCAGCAGCTTAGACCTTAGCGGGGGGCTGAAAAACATTCAGTACTTC
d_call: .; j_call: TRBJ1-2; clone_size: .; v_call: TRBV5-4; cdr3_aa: CASSPEGGVVGYTF; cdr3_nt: TGTGCCAGCAGCCCAGAGGGAGGGGTGGTTGGCTACACCTTC
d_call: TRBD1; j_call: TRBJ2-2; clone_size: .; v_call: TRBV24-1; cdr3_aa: CATSDTPGQGSLNTGELFF; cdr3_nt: TGTGCCACCAGTGATACCCCGGGACAGGGGTCTTTAAACACCGGGGAGCTGTTTTTT
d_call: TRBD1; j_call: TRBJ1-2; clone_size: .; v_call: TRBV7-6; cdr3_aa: CASSLGTGLNYGYTF; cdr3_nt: TGTGCCAGCAGCCTCGGGACAGGACTTAATTATGGCTACACCTTC
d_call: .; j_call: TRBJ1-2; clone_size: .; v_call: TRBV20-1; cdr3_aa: CSARAGFGYTF; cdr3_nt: TGCAGTGCTAGAGCAGGGTTTGGCTACACCTTC
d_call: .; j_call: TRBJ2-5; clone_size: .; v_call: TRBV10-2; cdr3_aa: CASTATEVRETQYF; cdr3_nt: TGCGCCAGCACCGCCACCGAGGTCCGGGAGACCCAGTACTTC
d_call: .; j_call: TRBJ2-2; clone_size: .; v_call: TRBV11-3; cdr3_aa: CASSFRGAGELFF; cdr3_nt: TGTGCCAGCAGCTTCAGGGGCGCCGGGGAGCTGTTTTTT
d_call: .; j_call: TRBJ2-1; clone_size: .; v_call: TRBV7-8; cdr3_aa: CASSTNPGSYNEQFF; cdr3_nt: TGTGCCAGCAGCACTAACCCGGGATCCTACAATGAGCAGTTCTTC
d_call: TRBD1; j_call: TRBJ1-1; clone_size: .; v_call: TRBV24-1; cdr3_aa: CATSAATGTRAFF; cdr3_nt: TGTGCCACCAGTGCCGCGACAGGGACTAGAGCTTTCTTT
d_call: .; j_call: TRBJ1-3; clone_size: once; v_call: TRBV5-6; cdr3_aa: CASSLGVTNTIYF; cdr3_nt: TGTGCCAGCAGCTTGGGAGTAACGAACACCATATATTTT
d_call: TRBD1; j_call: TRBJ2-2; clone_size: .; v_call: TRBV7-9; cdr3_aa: CASSRDRAEFGELFF; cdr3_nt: TGTGCCAGCAGCCGTGACAGGGCGGAATTCGGGGAGCTGTTTTTT
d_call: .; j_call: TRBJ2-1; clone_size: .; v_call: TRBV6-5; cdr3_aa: CASRSEAGGYNEQFF; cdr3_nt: TGTGCCAGCAGGTCCGAAGCGGGCGGATACAATGAGCAGTTCTTC
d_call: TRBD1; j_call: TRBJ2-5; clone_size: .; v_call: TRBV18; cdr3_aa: CASSPRIGQGQETQYF; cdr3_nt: TGTGCCAGCTCACCTCGTATTGGACAGGGCCAAGAGACCCAGTACTTC
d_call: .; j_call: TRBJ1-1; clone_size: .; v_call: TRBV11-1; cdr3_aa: CASSLVEVAGAFF; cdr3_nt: TGTGCCAGCAGCTTAGTGGAAGTGGCCGGCGCTTTCTTT
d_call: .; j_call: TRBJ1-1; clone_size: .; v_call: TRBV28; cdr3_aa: CASSQSDYPLEVKQNTEAFF; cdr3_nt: TGTGCCAGCAGCCAGAGCGATTACCCACTGGAGGTAAAACAGAACACTGAAGCTTTCTTT
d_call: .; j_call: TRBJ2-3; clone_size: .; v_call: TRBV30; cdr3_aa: CAHRSSTDTQYF; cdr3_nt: TGTGCCCACAGGTCTAGCACAGATACGCAGTATTTT
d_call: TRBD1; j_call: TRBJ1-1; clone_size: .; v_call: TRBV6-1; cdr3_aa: CASSEAGTGGRTEAFF; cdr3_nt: TGTGCCAGCAGTGAAGCGGGTACAGGGGGCAGGACTGAAGCTTTCTTT
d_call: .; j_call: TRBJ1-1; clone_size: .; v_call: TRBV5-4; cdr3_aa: CASSLALGSATEAFF; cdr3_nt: TGTGCCAGCAGCTTGGCTCTCGGATCGGCCACTGAAGCTTTCTTT
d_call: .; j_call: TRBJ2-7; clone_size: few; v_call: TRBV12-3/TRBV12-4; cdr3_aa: CASSYEQYF; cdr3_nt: TGTGCCAGTTCCTACGAGCAGTACTTC
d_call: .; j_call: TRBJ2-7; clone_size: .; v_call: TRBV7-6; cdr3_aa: CASSPNRGLGSEQYF; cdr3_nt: TGTGCCAGCAGCCCCAACAGGGGACTCGGGAGCGAGCAGTACTTC
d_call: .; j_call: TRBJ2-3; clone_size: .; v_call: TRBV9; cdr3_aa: CASSDSRGDTQYF; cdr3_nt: TGTGCCAGCAGCGACTCCAGGGGAGATACGCAGTATTTT
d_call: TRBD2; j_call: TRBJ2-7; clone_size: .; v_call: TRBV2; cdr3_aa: CASRTGGYEQYF; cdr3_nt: TGTGCCAGCAGAACGGGAGGCTACGAGCAGTACTTC
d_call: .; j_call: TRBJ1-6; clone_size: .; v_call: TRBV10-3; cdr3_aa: CAISERDAGNSPLHF; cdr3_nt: TGTGCCATCAGTGAACGAGATGCTGGGAACTCACCCCTCCACTTT
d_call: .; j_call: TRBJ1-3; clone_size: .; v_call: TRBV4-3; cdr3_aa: CASSQDSTSGNTIYF; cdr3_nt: TGCGCCAGCAGCCAAGACAGCACCTCTGGAAACACCATATATTTT
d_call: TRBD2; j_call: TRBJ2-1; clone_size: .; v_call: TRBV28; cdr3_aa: CASNLAGGPYEQFF; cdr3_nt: TGTGCCAGCAATCTAGCGGGGGGGCCGTATGAGCAGTTCTTC
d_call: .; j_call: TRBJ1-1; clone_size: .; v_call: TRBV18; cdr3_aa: CASSPAGKNTEAFF; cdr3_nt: TGTGCCAGCTCACCCGCGGGGAAGAACACTGAAGCTTTCTTT
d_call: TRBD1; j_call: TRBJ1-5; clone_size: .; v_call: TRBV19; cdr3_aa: CASQRTGGTQPQHF; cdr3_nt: TGTGCCAGTCAGCGGACAGGCGGAACGCAGCCCCAGCATTTT
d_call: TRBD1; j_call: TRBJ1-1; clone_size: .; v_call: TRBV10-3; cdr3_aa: CAIRDRMDTEAFF; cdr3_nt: TGTGCCATCAGGGACAGGATGGACACTGAAGCTTTCTTT
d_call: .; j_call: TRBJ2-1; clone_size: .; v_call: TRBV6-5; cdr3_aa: CASSRGPNNEQFF; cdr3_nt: TGTGCCAGCAGTCGGGGACCAAACAATGAGCAGTTCTTC
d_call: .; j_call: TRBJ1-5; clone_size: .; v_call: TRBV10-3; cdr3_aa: CAISAGPQHF; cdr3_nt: TGTGCCATCAGTGCCGGGCCCCAGCATTTT
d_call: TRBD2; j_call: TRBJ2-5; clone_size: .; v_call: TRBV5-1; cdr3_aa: CASTLSVAGGYGETQYF; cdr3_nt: TGCGCCAGCACGCTTTCCGTAGCGGGGGGTTACGGAGAGACCCAGTACTTC
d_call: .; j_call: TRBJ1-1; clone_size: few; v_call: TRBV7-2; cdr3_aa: CASSPVTVNTEAFF; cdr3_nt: TGTGCCAGCAGCCCCGTGACGGTGAACACTGAAGCTTTCTTT
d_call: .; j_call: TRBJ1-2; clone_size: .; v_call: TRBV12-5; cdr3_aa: CASGNQTIYGYTF; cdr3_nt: TGTGCTAGTGGGAACCAGACGATCTATGGCTACACCTTC
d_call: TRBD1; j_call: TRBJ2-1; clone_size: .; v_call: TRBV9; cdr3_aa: CASSDGQGYNEQFF; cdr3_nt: TGTGCCAGCAGCGACGGACAGGGCTACAATGAGCAGTTCTTC
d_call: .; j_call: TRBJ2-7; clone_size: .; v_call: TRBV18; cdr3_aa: CASSPSETGYEQYF; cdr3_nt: TGTGCCAGCTCACCGTCCGAGACGGGATACGAGCAGTACTTC
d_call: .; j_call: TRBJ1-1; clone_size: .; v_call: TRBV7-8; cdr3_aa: CASSLISIAEAFF; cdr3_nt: TGTGCCAGCAGCTTAATTAGCATCGCTGAAGCTTTCTTT
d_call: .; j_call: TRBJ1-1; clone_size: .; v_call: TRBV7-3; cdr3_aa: CASSHGAGEAFF; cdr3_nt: TGTGCCAGCAGCCACGGGGCGGGGGAAGCTTTCTTT
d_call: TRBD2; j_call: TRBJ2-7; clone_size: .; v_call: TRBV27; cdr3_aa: CASSLGTSYEQYF; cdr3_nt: TGTGCCAGCAGTCTAGGGACTAGCTACGAGCAGTACTTC